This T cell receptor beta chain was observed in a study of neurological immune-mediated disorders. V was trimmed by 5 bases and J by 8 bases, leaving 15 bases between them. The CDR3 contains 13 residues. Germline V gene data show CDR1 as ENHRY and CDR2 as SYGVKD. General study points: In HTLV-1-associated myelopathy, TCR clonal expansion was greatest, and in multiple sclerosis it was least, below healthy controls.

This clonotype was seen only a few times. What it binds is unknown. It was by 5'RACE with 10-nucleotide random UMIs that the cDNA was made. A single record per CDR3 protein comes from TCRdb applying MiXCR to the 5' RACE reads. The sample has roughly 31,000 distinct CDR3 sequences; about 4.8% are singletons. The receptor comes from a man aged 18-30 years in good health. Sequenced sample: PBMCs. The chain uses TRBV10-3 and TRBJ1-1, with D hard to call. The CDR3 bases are TGTGCCATCAGTCCGCGCGGTACCTACGAAGCTTTCTTT. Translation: CAISPRGTYEAFF.